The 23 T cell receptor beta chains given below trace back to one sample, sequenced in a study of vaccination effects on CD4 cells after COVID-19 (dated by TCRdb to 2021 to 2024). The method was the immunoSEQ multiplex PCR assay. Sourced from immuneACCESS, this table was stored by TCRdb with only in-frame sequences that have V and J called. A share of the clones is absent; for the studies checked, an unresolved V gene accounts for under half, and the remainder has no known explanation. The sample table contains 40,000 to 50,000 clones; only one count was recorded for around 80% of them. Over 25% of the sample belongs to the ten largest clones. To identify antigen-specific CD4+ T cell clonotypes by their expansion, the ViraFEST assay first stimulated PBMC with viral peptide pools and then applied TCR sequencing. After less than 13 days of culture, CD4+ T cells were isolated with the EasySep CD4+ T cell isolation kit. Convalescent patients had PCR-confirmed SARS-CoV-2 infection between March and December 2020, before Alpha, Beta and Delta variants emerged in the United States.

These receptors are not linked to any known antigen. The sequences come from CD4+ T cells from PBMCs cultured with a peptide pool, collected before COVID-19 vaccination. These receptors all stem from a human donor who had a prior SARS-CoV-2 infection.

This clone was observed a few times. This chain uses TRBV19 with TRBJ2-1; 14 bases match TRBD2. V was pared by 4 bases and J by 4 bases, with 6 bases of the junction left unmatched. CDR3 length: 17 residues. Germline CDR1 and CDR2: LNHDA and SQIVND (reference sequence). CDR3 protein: CASSTRTSGRSYNEQFF. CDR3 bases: TGTGCCAGTAGTACCCGGACTAGCGGGAGGTCTTACAATGAGCAGTTCTTC.

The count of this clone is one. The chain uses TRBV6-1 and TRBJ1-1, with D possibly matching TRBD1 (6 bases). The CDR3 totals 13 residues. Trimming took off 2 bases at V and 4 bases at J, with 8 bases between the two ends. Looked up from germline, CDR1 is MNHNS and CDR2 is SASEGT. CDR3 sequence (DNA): TGTGCCAGCAGTGAAACAGGGTCCACTGAAGCTTTCTTT. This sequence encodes CASSETGSTEAFF.

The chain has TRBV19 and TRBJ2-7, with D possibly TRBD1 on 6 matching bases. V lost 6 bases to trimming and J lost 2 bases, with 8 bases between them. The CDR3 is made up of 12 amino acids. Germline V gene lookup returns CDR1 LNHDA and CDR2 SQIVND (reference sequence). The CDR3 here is CASSRGAYEQYF. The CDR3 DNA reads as TGTGCCAGTAGCAGGGGAGCCTACGAGCAGTACTTC.

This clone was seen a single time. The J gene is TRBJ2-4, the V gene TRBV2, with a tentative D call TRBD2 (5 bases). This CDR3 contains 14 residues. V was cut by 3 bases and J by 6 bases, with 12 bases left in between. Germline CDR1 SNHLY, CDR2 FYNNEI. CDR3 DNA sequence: TGTGCCAGCAGTGAGGGGAGTTTAAGAAACATTCAGTACTTC. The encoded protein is CASSEGSLRNIQYF.

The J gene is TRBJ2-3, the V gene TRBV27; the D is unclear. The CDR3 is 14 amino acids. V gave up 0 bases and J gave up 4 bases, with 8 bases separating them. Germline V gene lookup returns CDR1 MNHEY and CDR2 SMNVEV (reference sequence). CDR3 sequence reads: CASSLSKGPDTQYF. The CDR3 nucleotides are TGTGCCAGCAGTTTATCGAAAGGCCCAGATACGCAGTATTTT.

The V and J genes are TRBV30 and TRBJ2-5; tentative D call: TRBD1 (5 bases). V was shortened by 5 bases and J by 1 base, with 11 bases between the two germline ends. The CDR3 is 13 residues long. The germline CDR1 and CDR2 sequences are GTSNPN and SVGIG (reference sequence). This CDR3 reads CAWGRGIQETQYF. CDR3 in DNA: TGTGCCTGGGGTAGGGGAATCCAAGAGACCCAGTACTTC.

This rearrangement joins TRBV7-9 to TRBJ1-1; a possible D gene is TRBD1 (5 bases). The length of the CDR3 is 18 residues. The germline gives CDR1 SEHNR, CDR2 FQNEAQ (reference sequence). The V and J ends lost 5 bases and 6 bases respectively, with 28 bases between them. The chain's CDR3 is CASSPGRGEIPEWAEAFF. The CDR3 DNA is TGTGCCAGCAGCCCCGGTCGGGGGGAAATCCCTGAATGGGCTGAAGCTTTCTTT.

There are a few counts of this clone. The CDR3 coding sequence is TGTGCCAGCAGCCAAGACGGGAGGGCGCGGAATGAGCAGTTCTTC. Translated: CASSQDGRARNEQFF. This sequence joins TRBV3-1 (or the pseudogene TRBV3-2) and TRBJ2-1; 8 nucleotides agree with TRBD2. This CDR3 contains 15 residues. Losses at the gene ends were 0 bases for V and 7 bases for J; bases not matched to a gene: 5. From germline, CDR1 is LGHDT and CDR2 YNNKEL (reference sequence).

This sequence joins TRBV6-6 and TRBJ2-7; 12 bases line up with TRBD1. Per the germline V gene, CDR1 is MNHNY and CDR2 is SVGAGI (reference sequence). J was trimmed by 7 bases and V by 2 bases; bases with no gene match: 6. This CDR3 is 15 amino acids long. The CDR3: CASSYPGQGAWEQYF. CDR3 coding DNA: TGTGCCAGCAGTTACCCGGGACAGGGGGCTTGGGAGCAGTACTTC.

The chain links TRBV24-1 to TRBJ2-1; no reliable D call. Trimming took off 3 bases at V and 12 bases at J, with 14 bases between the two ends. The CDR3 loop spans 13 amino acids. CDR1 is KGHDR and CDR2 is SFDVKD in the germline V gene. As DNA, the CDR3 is TGTGCCACCAGTGATCCGACAATTACGGTGCAGTTCTTC. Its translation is CATSDPTITVQFF.

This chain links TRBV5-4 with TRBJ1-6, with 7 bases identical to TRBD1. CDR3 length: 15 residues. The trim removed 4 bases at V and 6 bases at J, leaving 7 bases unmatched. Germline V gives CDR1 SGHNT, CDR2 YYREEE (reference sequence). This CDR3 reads CASSRQGLGNSPLHF. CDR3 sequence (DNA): TGTGCCAGCAGCCGACAGGGTCTGGGTAATTCACCCCTCCACTTT.

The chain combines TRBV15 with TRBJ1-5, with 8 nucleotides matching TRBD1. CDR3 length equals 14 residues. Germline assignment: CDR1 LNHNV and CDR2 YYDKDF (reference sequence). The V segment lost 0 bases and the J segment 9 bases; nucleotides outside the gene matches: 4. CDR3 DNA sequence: TGTGCCACCAGCAGAGACCGGACAGGGCCGCCCCAGCATTTT. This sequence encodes CATSRDRTGPPQHF.

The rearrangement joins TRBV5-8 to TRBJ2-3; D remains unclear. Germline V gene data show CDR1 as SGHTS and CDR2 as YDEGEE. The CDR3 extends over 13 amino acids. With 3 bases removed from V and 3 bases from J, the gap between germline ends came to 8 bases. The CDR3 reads CASSSGQTDTQYF. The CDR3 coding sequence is TGTGCCAGCAGCTCGGGCCAAACAGATACGCAGTATTTT.

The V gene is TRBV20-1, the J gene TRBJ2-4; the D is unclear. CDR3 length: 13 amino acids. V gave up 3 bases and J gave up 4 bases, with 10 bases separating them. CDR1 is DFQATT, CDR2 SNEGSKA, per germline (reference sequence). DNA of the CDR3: TGCAGTGCTAGTTTAGTAGTTAAAAACATTCAGTACTTC. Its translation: CSASLVVKNIQYF.

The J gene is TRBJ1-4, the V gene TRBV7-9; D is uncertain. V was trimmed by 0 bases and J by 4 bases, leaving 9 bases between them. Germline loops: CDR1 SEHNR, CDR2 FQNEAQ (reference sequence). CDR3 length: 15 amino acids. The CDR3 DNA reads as TGTGCCAGCAGCTTAGCGATGGGCGGTAATGAAAAACTGTTTTTT. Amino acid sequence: CASSLAMGGNEKLFF.

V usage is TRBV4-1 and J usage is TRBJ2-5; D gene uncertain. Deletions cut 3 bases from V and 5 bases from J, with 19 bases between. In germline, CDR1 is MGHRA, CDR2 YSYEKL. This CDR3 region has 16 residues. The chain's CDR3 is CASSHDAAQSRETQYF. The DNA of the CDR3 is TGCGCCAGCAGCCATGACGCGGCTCAGTCTAGGGAGACCCAGTACTTC.

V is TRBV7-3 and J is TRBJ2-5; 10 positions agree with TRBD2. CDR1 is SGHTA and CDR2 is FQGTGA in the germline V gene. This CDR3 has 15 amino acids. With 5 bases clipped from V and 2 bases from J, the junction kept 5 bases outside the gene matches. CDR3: CASSLGTSAQETQYF. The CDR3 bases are TGTGCCAGCAGCCTGGGGACTAGCGCACAAGAGACCCAGTACTTC. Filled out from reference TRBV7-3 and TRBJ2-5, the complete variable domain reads GAGVSQTPSNKVTEKGKYVELRCDPISGHTALYWYRQSLGQGPEFLIYFQGTGAADDSGLPNDRFFAVRPEGSVSTLKIQRTERGDSAVYLCASSLGTSAQETQYFGPGTRLLVL.

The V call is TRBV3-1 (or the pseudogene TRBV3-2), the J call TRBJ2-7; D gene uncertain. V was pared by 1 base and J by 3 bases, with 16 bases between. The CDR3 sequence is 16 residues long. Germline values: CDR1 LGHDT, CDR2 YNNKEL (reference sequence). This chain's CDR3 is CASSQAQHLNFYEQYF. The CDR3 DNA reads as TGTGCCAGCAGCCAAGCTCAACACCTTAATTTCTACGAGCAGTACTTC.

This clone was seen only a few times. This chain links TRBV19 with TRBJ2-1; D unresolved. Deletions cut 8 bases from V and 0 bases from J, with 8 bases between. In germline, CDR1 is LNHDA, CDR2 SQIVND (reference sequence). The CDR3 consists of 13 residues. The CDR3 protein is CASGPNSYNEQFF. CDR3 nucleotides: TGTGCCAGTGGGCCCAACTCCTACAATGAGCAGTTCTTC.

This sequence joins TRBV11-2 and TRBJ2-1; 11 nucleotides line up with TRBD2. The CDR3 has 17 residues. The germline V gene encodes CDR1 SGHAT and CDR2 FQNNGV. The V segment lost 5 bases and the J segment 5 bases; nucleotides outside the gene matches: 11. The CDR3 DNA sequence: TGTGCCAGCAGCGCCCTAGCGGGGGGACTTATTCACAATGAGCAGTTCTTC. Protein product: CASSALAGGLIHNEQFF.

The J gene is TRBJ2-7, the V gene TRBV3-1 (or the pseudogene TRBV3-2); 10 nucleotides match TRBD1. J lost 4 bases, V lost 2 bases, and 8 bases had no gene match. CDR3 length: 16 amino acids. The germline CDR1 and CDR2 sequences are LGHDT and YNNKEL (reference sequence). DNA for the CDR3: TGTGCCAGCAGCCAATACCGGGACAGGGGAAAGTACGAGCAGTACTTC. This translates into CASSQYRDRGKYEQYF.

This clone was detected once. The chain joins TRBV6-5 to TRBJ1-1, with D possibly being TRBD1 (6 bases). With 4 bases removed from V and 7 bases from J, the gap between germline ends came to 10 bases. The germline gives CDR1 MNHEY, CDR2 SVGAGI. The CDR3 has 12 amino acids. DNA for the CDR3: TGTGCCAGCAGTTGGGGAGGGGGTGAAGCTTTCTTT. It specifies CASSWGGGEAFF.

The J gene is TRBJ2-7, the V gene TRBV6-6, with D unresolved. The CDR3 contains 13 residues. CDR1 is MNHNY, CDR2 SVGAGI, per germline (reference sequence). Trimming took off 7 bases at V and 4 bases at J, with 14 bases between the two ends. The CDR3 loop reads CASIGPGSYEQYF. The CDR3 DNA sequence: TGTGCCAGCATAGGTCCAGGCAGTTACGAGCAGTACTTC.